This TCR beta chain was recovered during a study of blood T cell repertoires in COVID-19. The overall study: In Cohort 3, a recovered donor had either two negative PCRs, clearance, or symptom resolution.

Study processing details: Reference gene primer amplification gave estimated nucleated cell counts. Using immunoSEQ multiplex PCR, the repertoire was profiled, and TCRdb retains in-frame clones only, with some absent. V, J and clone size were drawn from that table, and D and trimming were deduced from the DNA. The profile shows about 210,000 clones, roughly 84% of them singletons. The clonotype originates from a man younger than 45 in a cohort exposed to, infected with or recovered from COVID-19 (not recorded which). Sequenced input: PBMCs or T cells enriched from blood (not recorded which).

The CDR3 DNA is TGTGCCAGCAGTGAATTAATGACAGGATCCTACAATGAGCAGTTCTTC. This translates into CASSELMTGSYNEQFF. The chain carries TRBV25-1 and TRBJ2-1; TRBD1 might be the D (6 bases). Germline V gives CDR1 MGHDK, CDR2 SYGVNS. The germline V and J ends were trimmed by 1 base and 1 base, with 11 bases remaining between them. There are 16 residues in the CDR3.